This TCR beta chain was identified during a study of T cell repertoires in cytomegalovirus infection. About the study: Based on public TCR beta signatures, there were indications of CMV infection and of a matching HLA type. Study results and caveats: Cumulative public TCR beta family frequency identified CMV carriers with the relevant HLA. In two of eight donors, the top clonotype was HLA-C-restricted CMV-specific.

V was cut by 0 bases and J by 3 bases, with 6 bases left in between. CDR3 length: 13 residues. CDR1 is DFQATT and CDR2 is SNEGSKA in the germline V gene (reference sequence). In TCRdb, the reads were re-called with MiXCR into one record per CDR3 protein. The table records 480,000 or so distinct CDR3 sequences, 11% of them present only once. This clonotype was detected only a few times. Its antigen remains unknown. This chain uses TRBV20-1 with TRBJ1-5; no clear D gene. This sequence was found in a human donor in good health (CMV status not recorded). Some clones in this sample may be carry-over from other donors' samples. Sequenced input: PBMCs. The CDR3 here is CSARDPVNQPQHF. The CDR3 bases are TGCAGTGCTAGAGATCCGGTCAATCAGCCCCAGCATTTT.